What follows are 7 T cell receptor beta chains derived from one specimen sequenced in a study of T cell repertoires in aging, cancer and after chemotherapy. TRB rearrangements spanning V, D and J were amplified using mixed TRB-A/B primers. TCRdb ran MiXCR on the multiplex PCR reads and lists one entry per CDR3 protein. This table has thousands of distinct CDR3 sequences, about 50% appearing once. Peripheral blood genomic DNA, not sorted cells or RNA, was the template. The specimen was blood. These receptor sequences come from a human donor with a solid tumor.

The rearrangement uses TRBV19 and TRBJ2-5; 7 nucleotides align to TRBD1. Germline V gives CDR1 LNHDA, CDR2 SQIVND (reference sequence). J lost 5 bases, V lost 3 bases, and 3 bases had no gene match. This CDR3 spans 13 amino acids. CDR3 DNA: TGTGCCAGTAGTATGTTCAGGGGGGAGACCCAGTACTTC. Amino acids: CASSMFRGETQYF.

This clonotype was seen more than once but under ten times. This chain connects TRBV29-1 to TRBJ2-1; TRBD1 matches 8 bases. The V gene's germline CDR1 is SQVTM and CDR2 ANQGSEA. CDR3 length equals 16 residues. V trimming: 3 bases; J trimming: 1 base; junction bases outside the gene matches: 8. CDR3 residues: CSVDNHGTGSYNEQFF. The CDR3 bases are TGCAGCGTTGATAACCACGGGACAGGTTCCTACAATGAGCAGTTCTTC.

This clonotype was observed a single time. The chain combines TRBV5-1 with TRBJ2-7; D gene unclear. The CDR3 length is 15 residues. The V end was cut by 6 bases, the J end by 0 bases, with 16 bases between. Per germline, CDR1 SGHRS and CDR2 YFSETQ. The CDR3 nucleotides are TGCGCCAGCATGGAAGCACCCCAGAACTCCTACGAGCAGTACTTC. It yields the protein CASMEAPQNSYEQYF.

This clonotype turned up a few times. The gene calls are TRBV28 and TRBJ1-2; tentative D call: TRBD1 (5 bases). CDR3 length: 11 amino acids. V dropped 8 bases and J dropped 8 bases, with 12 bases sitting between them. In germline, CDR1 is MDHEN, CDR2 SYDVKM. The CDR3 DNA follows: TGTGCCAGCGACTCGGGACGCGGCTACACCTTC. It specifies CASDSGRGYTF.

The V gene is TRBV5-4, the J gene TRBJ2-7, with 9 bases identical to TRBD2. The CDR3 has 15 amino acids. The ends lost 0 bases at V and 4 bases at J; junction bases unmatched: 5. Germline values: CDR1 SGHNT, CDR2 YYREEE (reference sequence). The CDR3 DNA sequence: TGTGCCAGCAGCTTGGGACTAGCGGAGGAGTACGAGCAGTACTTC. It translates to CASSLGLAEEYEQYF.

This chain connects TRBV7-3 to TRBJ2-1, with 7 bases lining up with TRBD2. CDR1 is SGHTA and CDR2 is FQGTGA in the germline V gene. The J segment lost 9 bases and the V segment lost 4 bases, leaving 6 bases of the junction unmatched. The CDR3 consists of 13 residues. The CDR3 DNA reads TGTGCCAGCAGCTGGGGGGGGTATAGTGAGCAGTTCTTC. It is translated as CASSWGGYSEQFF.

This clonotype was observed a handful of times. This CDR3 reads CASSMSTGVNTEAFF. The CDR3 DNA reads TGTGCCAGTAGTATGTCCACAGGCGTTAACACTGAAGCTTTCTTT. The chain is built from TRBV19 and TRBJ1-1, with D perhaps matching TRBD1 (5 bases). This CDR3 has 15 residues. V was clipped by 3 bases and J by 2 bases, with 13 bases between them. Germline loops: CDR1 LNHDA, CDR2 SQIVND (reference sequence).